The clone carrying this T cell receptor (beta chain) has more than one count but fewer than ten. What it binds is not known. The source of the sample is a study of blood T cells in healthy people across ages. Study in general: Per two T cells, template switching captured roughly one barcoded beta molecule.

Whole-study results and caveats: The unsorted PBMCs prevented any conclusive comparison of naive versus antigen-experienced cells. It was the long-lived donors that had more naive CD4+ cells and higher diversity than aged donors.

Germline CDR1 reads MDHEN; CDR2 reads SYDVKM. Trimming left V 3 bases short and J 6 bases short, with 9 bases between. CDR3 length: 13 amino acids. Together with a sample-barcoded 5' primer, a J-beta primer mix was included in a second PCR lasting roughly 6 to 12 cycles. TCRdb re-analysed the 5' RACE reads in MiXCR, keeping a single row per CDR3 protein. Here the sample spans more than 750,000 distinct CDR3 sequences, roughly 28% being singletons. The data also belong to a second study, concerning T cells of mothers and their children.

Material: blood. This chain joins TRBV28 and TRBJ1-5; D is unclear. The sequence came from a woman in her thirties or forties in good health. The CDR3 nucleotides are TGTGCCAGCAGTTTCGAGTTGGGTCAGCCCCAGCATTTT. It specifies CASSFELGQPQHF.